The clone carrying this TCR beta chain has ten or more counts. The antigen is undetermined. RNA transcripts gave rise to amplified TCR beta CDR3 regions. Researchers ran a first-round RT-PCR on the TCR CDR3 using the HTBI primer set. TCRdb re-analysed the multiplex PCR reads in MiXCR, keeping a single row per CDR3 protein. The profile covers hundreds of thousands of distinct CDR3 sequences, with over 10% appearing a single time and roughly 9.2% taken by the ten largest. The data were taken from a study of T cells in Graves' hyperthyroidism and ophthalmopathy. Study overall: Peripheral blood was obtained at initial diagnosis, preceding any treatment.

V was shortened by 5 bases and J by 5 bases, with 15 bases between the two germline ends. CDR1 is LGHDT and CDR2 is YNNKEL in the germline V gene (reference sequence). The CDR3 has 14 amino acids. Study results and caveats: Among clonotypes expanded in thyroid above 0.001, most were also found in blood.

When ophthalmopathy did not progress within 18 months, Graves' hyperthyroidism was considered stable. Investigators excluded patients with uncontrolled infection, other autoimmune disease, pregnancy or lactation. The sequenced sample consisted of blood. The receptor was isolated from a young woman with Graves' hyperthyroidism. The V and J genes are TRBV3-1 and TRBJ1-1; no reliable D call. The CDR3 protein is CASSLGLEITEAFF. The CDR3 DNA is TGTGCCAGCAGCTTAGGGCTGGAGATAACTGAAGCTTTCTTT.